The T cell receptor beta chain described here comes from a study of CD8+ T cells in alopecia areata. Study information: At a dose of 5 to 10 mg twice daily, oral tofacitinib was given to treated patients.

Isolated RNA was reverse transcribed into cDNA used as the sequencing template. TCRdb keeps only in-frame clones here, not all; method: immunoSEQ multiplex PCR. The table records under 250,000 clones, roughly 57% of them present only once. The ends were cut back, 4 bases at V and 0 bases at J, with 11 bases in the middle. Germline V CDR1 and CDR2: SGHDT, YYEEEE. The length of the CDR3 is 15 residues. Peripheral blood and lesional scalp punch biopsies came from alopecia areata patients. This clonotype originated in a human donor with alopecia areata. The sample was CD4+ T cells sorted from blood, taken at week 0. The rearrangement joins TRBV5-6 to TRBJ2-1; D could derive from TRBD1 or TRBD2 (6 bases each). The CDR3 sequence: CASSLGGLSYNEQFF. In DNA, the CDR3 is TGTGCCAGCAGCCTGGGGGGCCTCTCCTACAATGAGCAGTTCTTC.